This T cell receptor beta chain was documented in a study of blood T cell repertoires in COVID-19. As for the study in general: Researchers got acute and convalescent COVID-19 samples from the United States, Italy and Spain.

The data were produced by immunoSEQ multiplex PCR, yet TCRdb's version contains in-frame clones alone and is incomplete. The sample contains about 90,000 clones, around 80% of which appear only once. This TCR was recovered from a man aged 65 to 85 with acute or convalescent COVID-19. Source material: peripheral blood.

As DNA, the CDR3 is TGCAGCGCAGAGACAGGGAGAACAGATACGCAGTATTTT. Residues: CSAETGRTDTQYF. The V gene is TRBV29-1, the J gene TRBJ2-3; 7 nucleotides align to TRBD1. Germline-derived CDR1 and CDR2 are SQVTM and ANQGSEA. The CDR3 is made up of 13 amino acids. V shed 7 bases, J shed 3 bases, and the junction held 7 bases outside the gene matches.